The 7 T cell receptor beta chains below were found in one sample sequenced in a study of blood T cell repertoires in COVID-19. Sequencing used immunoSEQ multiplex PCR; TCRdb keeps in-frame clones, though not all of them. The sample includes roughly 180,000 clones, more than 80% of them seen just once. The sequencing input was peripheral blood. The receptors were gathered from a woman between 55 and 75 years old with acute or convalescent COVID-19.

The chain uses TRBV5-4 and TRBJ2-1, with 9 bases lining up with TRBD1. With 4 bases clipped from V and 10 bases from J, the junction kept 12 bases outside the gene matches. The CDR3 sequence is 15 residues long. Germline lookup yields CDR1 SGHNT and CDR2 YYREEE (reference sequence). The CDR3 coding sequence is TGTGCCAGCAGCGTCCTACCGGGACAGGGAAGGGAGCAGTTCTTC. It is translated as CASSVLPGQGREQFF.

The chain joins TRBV5-1 to TRBJ2-1, with D possibly matching TRBD2 (6 bases). Trimming removed 1 base from V and 5 bases from J, with 13 bases in between. Germline lookup yields CDR1 SGHRS and CDR2 YFSETQ. There are 15 residues in the CDR3. The CDR3 DNA is TGCGCCAGCAGCTTGTGGGGGGAGGCACACAATGAGCAGTTCTTC. Translation: CASSLWGEAHNEQFF.

The chain links TRBV30 to TRBJ2-7, with TRBD2 matching over 13 bases. Germline loops: CDR1 GTSNPN, CDR2 SVGIG (reference sequence). The V and J ends lost 2 bases and 5 bases, in that order; junction bases with no gene match: 6. There are 15 residues in the CDR3. The CDR3 nucleotides are TGTGCCTGGAGTACCGGACTAGCGGGAGTCAACGAGCAGTACTTC. Encoded protein: CAWSTGLAGVNEQYF.

This clone has a handful of counts. This rearrangement joins TRBV27 to TRBJ1-2; TRBD1 matches 8 bases. The CDR3 has 15 amino acids. J was trimmed by 8 bases and V by 4 bases; bases with no gene match: 12. The V gene's germline CDR1 is MNHEY and CDR2 SMNVEV (reference sequence). DNA of the CDR3: TGTGCCAGCAGTTCCGGACAGGGTAACTATGTGGGCTACACCTTC. Protein: CASSSGQGNYVGYTF.

In DNA, the CDR3 is TGTGCCAGTAGTTTAGGGGAGGCGATTGGGTATGGCTACACCTTC. Residues: CASSLGEAIGYGYTF. This sequence joins TRBV19 and TRBJ1-2; perhaps TRBD1 as D (5 bases). Germline V gene data show CDR1 as LNHDA and CDR2 as SQIVND (reference sequence). V gave up 5 bases and J gave up 5 bases, with 18 bases separating them. This CDR3 is 15 amino acids long.

This chain joins TRBV6-5 and TRBJ2-3, with a weak D call TRBD2 (5 bases). The V gene lost 8 bases and the J gene lost 0 bases, with 12 bases spanning the gap. The CDR3 runs to 14 residues. CDR1 and CDR2 from the germline V gene are MNHEY and SVGAGI. The CDR3, as DNA: TGTGCCAGCGCTCGGACTCCTAGCACAGATACGCAGTATTTT. It encodes CASARTPSTDTQYF.

J is TRBJ2-1 and V is TRBV2, with D possibly being TRBD2 (5 bases). CDR3 length: 14 residues. V gave up 3 bases and J gave up 7 bases, with 13 bases separating them. CDR1 and CDR2 (germline): SNHLY, FYNNEI. This CDR3 is CASSDKGDRNEQFF. DNA for the CDR3: TGTGCCAGCAGTGATAAGGGAGATCGGAATGAGCAGTTCTTC.